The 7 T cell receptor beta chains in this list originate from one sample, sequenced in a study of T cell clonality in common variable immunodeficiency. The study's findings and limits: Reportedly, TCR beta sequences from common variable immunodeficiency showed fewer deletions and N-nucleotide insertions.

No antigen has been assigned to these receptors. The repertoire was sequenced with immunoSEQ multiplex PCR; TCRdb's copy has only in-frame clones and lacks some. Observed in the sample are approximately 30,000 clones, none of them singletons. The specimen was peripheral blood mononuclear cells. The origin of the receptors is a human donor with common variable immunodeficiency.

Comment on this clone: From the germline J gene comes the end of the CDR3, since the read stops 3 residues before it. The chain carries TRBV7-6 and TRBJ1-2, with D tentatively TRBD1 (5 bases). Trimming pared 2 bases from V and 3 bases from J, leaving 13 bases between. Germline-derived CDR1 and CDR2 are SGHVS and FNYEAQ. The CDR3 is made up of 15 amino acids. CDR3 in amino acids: CASSLREGRDYGYTF. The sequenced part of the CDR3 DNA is TGTGCCAGCAGCTTAAGGGAGGGCAGGGACTATGGC.

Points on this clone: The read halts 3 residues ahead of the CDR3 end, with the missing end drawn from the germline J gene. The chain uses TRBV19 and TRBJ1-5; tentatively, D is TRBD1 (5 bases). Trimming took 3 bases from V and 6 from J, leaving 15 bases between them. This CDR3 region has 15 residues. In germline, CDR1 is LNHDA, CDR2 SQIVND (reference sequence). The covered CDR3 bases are TGTGCCAGTAGTATGCTTAGGGGATATGGTCAGCCC. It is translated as CASSMLRGYGQP. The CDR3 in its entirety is CASSMLRGYGQPQHF.

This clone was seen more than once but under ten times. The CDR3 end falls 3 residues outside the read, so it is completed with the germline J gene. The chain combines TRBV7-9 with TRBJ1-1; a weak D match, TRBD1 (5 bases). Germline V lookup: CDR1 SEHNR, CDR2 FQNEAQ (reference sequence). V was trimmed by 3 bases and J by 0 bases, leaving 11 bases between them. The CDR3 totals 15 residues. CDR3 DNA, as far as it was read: TGTGCCAGCAGCTTGGCAGGGACTTTGAACACTGAA. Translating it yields CASSLAGTLNTE. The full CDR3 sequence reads CASSLAGTLNTEAFF.

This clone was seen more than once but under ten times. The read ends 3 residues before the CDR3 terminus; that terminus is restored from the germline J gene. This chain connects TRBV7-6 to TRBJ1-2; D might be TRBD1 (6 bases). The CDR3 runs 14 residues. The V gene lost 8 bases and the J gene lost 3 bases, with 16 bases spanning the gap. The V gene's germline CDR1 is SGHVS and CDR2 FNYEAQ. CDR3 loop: CASSPLNRDYGYTF. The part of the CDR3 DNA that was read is TGTGCCAGCTCCCCCCTGAACAGGGACTATGGC. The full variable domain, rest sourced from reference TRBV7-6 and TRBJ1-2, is GAGVSQSPRYKVTKRGQDVALRCDPISGHVSLYWYRQALGQGPEFLTYFNYEAQQDKSGLPNDRFSAERPEGSISTLTIQRTEQRDSAMYRCASSPLNRDYGYTFGSGTRLTVV.

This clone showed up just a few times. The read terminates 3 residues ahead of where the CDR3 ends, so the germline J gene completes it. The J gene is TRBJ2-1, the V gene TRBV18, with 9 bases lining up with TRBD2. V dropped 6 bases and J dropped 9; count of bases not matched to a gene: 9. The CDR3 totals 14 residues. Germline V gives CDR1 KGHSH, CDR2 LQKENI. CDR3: CASSPGLAGSEQFF. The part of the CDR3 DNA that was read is TGTGCCAGCTCGCCGGGACTAGCAGGGAGTGAG.

The part of the CDR3 DNA that was read is TGTGCCAGCAGCTCTCAGGGTCACGAG. Protein: CASSSQGHE. The whole CDR3 protein reads CASSSQGHEQYF. The chain uses TRBV2 and TRBJ2-7, with D possibly matching TRBD1 (5 bases). The read stops 3 residues short of the end of the CDR3; the missing end is completed from the germline J gene. V lost 6 bases and J 5 bases, leaving 11 bases between the germline ends. Germline V gene data show CDR1 as SNHLY and CDR2 as FYNNEI. The CDR3 is made up of 12 amino acids.

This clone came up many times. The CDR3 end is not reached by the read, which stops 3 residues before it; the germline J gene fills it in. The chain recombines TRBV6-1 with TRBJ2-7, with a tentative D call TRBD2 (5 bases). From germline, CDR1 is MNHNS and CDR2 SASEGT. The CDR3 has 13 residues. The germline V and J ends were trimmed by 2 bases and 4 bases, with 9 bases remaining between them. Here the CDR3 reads CASSENEGYEQYF. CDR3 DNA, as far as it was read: TGTGCCAGCAGTGAAAATGAGGGTTACGAG.